One sample yielded the 17 T cell receptor beta chains listed below, sequenced in a study of T cell changes during pregnancy in multiple sclerosis. Sequencing used immunoSEQ multiplex PCR; TCRdb keeps in-frame clones, though not all of them. The data show approximately 90,000 clones, 91% seen once. The material sequenced was peripheral blood, taken after pregnancy. The source of these receptors is a female donor in good health, enrolled as a control in a pregnancy study.

The chain couples TRBV7-3 to TRBJ1-2, with 11 positions matching TRBD1. Germline CDR1 is SGHTA and CDR2 is FQGTGA. The CDR3 has 15 amino acids. Trimming cost V 2 bases and J 8 bases; bases outside gene matches: 7. CDR3 region: CASSLAGTGGDGYTF. CDR3 coding DNA: TGTGCCAGCAGCTTAGCCGGGACAGGGGGTGACGGCTACACCTTC.

This rearrangement joins TRBV11-2 to TRBJ1-5, with 8 bases fitting TRBD1. This CDR3 region has 16 residues. The germline gives CDR1 SGHAT, CDR2 FQNNGV. J gave up 4 bases and V 1 base, and 6 bases lay outside the gene matches. CDR3 coding DNA: TGTGCCAGCAGCTTAGCCCGGGGACAGGAGAATCAGCCCCAGCATTTT. Its protein product is CASSLARGQENQPQHF.

The chain joins TRBV7-8 to TRBJ1-1; perhaps TRBD1 as D (5 bases). V was shortened by 5 bases and J by 6 bases, with 19 bases between the two germline ends. The length of the CDR3 is 15 residues. Looked up from germline, CDR1 is SGHVS and CDR2 is FQNEAQ. The CDR3 DNA reads TGTGCCAGCAGCCCTAGGGCGGGGCGCGGGTCTGAAGCTTTCTTT. Its protein product is CASSPRAGRGSEAFF.

The chain combines TRBV7-8 with TRBJ2-7; 11 bases line up with TRBD2. The CDR3 covers 14 residues. Germline CDR1 is SGHVS and CDR2 is FQNEAQ. The V segment lost 3 bases and the J segment 6 bases; nucleotides outside the gene matches: 4. The CDR3 region is CASSLSSGGGEQYF. CDR3 nucleotide sequence: TGTGCCAGCAGCTTGAGTAGCGGGGGGGGCGAGCAGTACTTC.

The chain uses TRBV18 and TRBJ1-2; D not resolved. The CDR3 loop spans 13 amino acids. V was pared by 0 bases and J by 4 bases, with 6 bases between. Germline V gives CDR1 KGHSH, CDR2 LQKENI. CDR3 nucleotides: TGTGCCAGCTCACCACCCAGGCTCTATGGCTACACCTTC. Translating it yields CASSPPRLYGYTF.

This chain links TRBV19 with TRBJ2-2; the match to TRBD2 covers 10 bases. V trimming: 3 bases; J trimming: 4 bases; junction bases outside the gene matches: 8. CDR1 is LNHDA, CDR2 SQIVND, per germline (reference sequence). The length of the CDR3 is 17 residues. CDR3 region: CASSMLAGVTTTGELFF. The CDR3, as DNA: TGTGCCAGTAGTATGCTAGCGGGGGTGACAACCACCGGGGAGCTGTTTTTT.

At least ten counts were recorded for this clone. The V call is TRBV9, the J call TRBJ1-2; D is unresolved. Germline-derived CDR1 and CDR2 are SGDLS and YYNGEE. V was shortened by 2 bases and J by 2 bases, with 7 bases between the two germline ends. This CDR3 has 13 residues. CDR3 in amino acids: CASSVTENYGYTF. The CDR3 coding sequence is TGTGCCAGCAGCGTCACTGAGAACTATGGCTACACCTTC. The full variable domain, with the rest looked up from reference TRBV9 and TRBJ1-2, is DSGVTQTPKHLITATGQRVTLRCSPRSGDLSVYWYQQSLDQGLQFLIQYYNGEERAKGNILERFSAQQFPDLHSELNLSSLELGDSALYFCASSVTENYGYTFGSGTRLTVV.

The rearrangement uses TRBV11-2 and TRBJ2-1, with 12 bases fitting TRBD2. The CDR3 runs to 16 residues. J lost 6 bases, V lost 4 bases, and 7 bases had no gene match. Germline V gene sequence: CDR1 SGHAT, CDR2 FQNNGV. In nucleotides, the CDR3 is TGTGCCAGCAGCTCCAAGACTAGCGGGGGACCCAATGAGCAGTTCTTC. Protein: CASSSKTSGGPNEQFF.

This rearrangement joins TRBV2 to TRBJ2-1; 9 nucleotides align to TRBD2. V trimming: 5 bases; J trimming: 6 bases; junction bases outside the gene matches: 5. This CDR3 has 14 amino acids. Germline V gene lookup returns CDR1 SNHLY and CDR2 FYNNEI. The CDR3 nucleotides are TGTGCCAGCAGTATGGCGGGGGGGAGCAATGAGCAGTTCTTC. Its protein is CASSMAGGSNEQFF.

The gene calls are TRBV20-1 and TRBJ2-1; TRBD2 agrees at 8 bases. CDR1 is DFQATT and CDR2 is SNEGSKA in the germline V gene (reference sequence). V gave up 7 bases and J gave up 8 bases; unmatched junction bases: 4. The CDR3 runs 11 residues. The chain's CDR3 is CSVLAVHEQFF. DNA for the CDR3: TGCAGTGTACTAGCGGTGCATGAGCAGTTCTTC.

This chain connects TRBV11-2 to TRBJ1-1; D unclear. V was pared by 0 bases and J by 5 bases, with 10 bases between. CDR3 length: 14 residues. Germline values: CDR1 SGHAT, CDR2 FQNNGV. DNA of the CDR3: TGTGCCAGCAGCTTAGAGGTGTCGGGGACTGAAGCTTTCTTT. This codes for CASSLEVSGTEAFF. Combining the CDR3 with reference TRBV11-2 and TRBJ1-1 gives the whole variable domain EAGVAQSPRYKIIEKRQSVAFWCNPISGHATLYWYQQILGQGPKLLIQFQNNGVVDDSQLPKDRFSAERLKGVDSTLKIQPAKLEDSAVYLCASSLEVSGTEAFFGQGTRLTVV.

The chain is built from TRBV5-1 and TRBJ2-6; 7 positions match TRBD1. Trimming cost V 1 base and J 0 bases; bases outside gene matches: 7. The CDR3 spans 18 residues. CDR1 is SGHRS, CDR2 YFSETQ, per germline. In DNA, the CDR3 is TGCGCCAGCAGCTTGTTAGGGACAGCAGGCTCTGGGGCCAACGTCCTGACTTTC. It yields the protein CASSLLGTAGSGANVLTF.

A word on this clone: An end of the junction does not agree with germline; a read error may underlie this. The rearrangement joins TRBV25-1 to TRBJ2-3; TRBD1 is a possible D gene (6 bases). The CDR3 sequence is 9 residues long. Germline loops: CDR1 MGHDK, CDR2 SYGVNS. CDR3 nucleotide sequence: TGTGCCACCGGGACAAACCCCGATTTT. As protein: CATGTNPDF.

This clone was seen once. V gene TRBV7-9 combines with J gene TRBJ1-1; possibly TRBD1 for D (5 bases). Per the germline V gene, CDR1 is SEHNR and CDR2 is FQNEAQ (reference sequence). This CDR3 is 14 amino acids long. The germline V and J ends were trimmed by 1 base and 5 bases, with 11 bases remaining between them. The CDR3 coding sequence is TGTGCCAGCAGCTTAGGTCGGGGGGAGACTGAAGCTTTCTTT. It codes for CASSLGRGETEAFF.

Comment on this clone: In the same sample, other DNA sequences code for this CDR3. This chain uses TRBV7-2 with TRBJ2-3; TRBD2 agrees at 11 bases. From germline, CDR1 is SGHTA and CDR2 FQGNSA. CDR3 length equals 16 residues. J was trimmed by 4 bases and V by 2 bases; bases with no gene match: 5. The CDR3: CASSLLAGGPADTQYF. The CDR3 nucleotides are TGTGCCAGCAGCTTATTAGCGGGGGGGCCGGCAGATACGCAGTATTTT.

This clone occurred once. The V call is TRBV4-1, the J call TRBJ2-7; maybe TRBD1 (5 bases). Trimming cost V 0 bases and J 4 bases, with 10 bases left between them. Germline assignment: CDR1 MGHRA and CDR2 YSYEKL. CDR3 length equals 14 residues. Written as DNA, the CDR3 is TGCGCCAGCAGCCAAGAAGGGGCCGGGTACGAGCAGTACTTC. It codes for CASSQEGAGYEQYF.

The chain recombines TRBV2 with TRBJ2-7; 7 positions match TRBD1. Trimming removed 7 bases from V and 6 bases from J; junction bases left unmatched: 12. The V gene's germline CDR1 is SNHLY and CDR2 FYNNEI. The CDR3 is 14 amino acids. CDR3 sequence: CASKKGAAVSEQYF. CDR3 in DNA: TGTGCCAGCAAAAAGGGGGCGGCGGTTTCCGAGCAGTACTTC.